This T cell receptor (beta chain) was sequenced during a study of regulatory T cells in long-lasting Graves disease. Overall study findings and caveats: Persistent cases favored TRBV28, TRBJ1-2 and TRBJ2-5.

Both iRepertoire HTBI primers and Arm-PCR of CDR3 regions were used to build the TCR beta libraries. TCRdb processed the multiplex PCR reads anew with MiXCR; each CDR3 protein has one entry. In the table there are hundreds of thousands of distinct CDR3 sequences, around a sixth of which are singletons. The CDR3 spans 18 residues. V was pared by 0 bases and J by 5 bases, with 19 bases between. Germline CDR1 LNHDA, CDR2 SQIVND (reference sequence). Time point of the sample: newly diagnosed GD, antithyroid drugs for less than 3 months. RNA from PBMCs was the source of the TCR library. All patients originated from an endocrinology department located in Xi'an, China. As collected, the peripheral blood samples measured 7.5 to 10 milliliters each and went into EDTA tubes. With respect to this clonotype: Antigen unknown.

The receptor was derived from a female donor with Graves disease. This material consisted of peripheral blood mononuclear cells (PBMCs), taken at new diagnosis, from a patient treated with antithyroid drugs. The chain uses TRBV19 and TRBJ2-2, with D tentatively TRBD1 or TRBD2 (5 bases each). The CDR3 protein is CASSIDPGPLLRTGELFF. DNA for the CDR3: TGTGCCAGTAGTATAGATCCGGGACCCCTACTCAGGACCGGGGAGCTGTTTTTT.